This T cell receptor beta chain was captured by sequencing in a study of shared clonotypes between healthy human individuals. Findings and limits, study-wide: What naive subsets generally showed was a larger estimated richness than memory subsets showed. The donor pool, a small one, limited the genetic and exposure-history diversity represented.

As concerns this clone: Its antigen is undetermined.

Trimming cost V 4 bases and J 3 bases, with 7 bases left between them. This CDR3 is built from 13 residues. Germline CDR1 and CDR2: SGHRS and YFSETQ. Splitting of each subset's genomic DNA was done evenly across several immunoSEQ plates. Measured with immunoSEQ multiplex PCR; TCRdb has only the in-frame clones, and not every one. The sample includes approximately 2.5 million clones, 85% to 95% of them seen just once. The chain couples TRBV5-1 to TRBJ2-2; D unresolved. This clonotype originated in a man aged 18 to 29 in good health. The sample was naive CD4+ T cells sorted from blood. Subset: CD45RA+ positively selected. The CDR3 DNA follows: TGCGCCAGCAGCCCGGTTTACACCGGGGAGCTGTTTTTT. Its protein is CASSPVYTGELFF.